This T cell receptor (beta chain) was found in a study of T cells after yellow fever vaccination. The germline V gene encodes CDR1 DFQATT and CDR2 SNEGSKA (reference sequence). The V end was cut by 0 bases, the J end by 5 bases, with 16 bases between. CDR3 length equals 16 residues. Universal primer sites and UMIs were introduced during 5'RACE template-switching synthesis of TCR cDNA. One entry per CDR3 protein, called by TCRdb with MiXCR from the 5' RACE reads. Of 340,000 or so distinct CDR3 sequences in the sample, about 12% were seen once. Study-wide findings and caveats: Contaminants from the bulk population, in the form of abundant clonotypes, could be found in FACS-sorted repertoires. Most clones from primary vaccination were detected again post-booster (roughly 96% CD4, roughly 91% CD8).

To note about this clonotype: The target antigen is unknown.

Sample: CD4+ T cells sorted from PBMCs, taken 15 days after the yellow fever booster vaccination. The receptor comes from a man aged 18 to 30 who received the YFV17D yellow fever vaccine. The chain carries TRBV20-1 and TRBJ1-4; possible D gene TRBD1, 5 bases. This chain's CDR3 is CSAREMGPGYNEKLFF. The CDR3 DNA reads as TGCAGTGCTAGAGAGATGGGACCGGGTTACAATGAAAAACTGTTTTTT.